A selection of T cell receptor beta chains follows, all from one sample in a study of CD8+CD57+ T cells in acquired aplastic anemia. TCRdb re-derived calls from the reads in MiXCR, one entry per CDR3 protein. The repertoire consists of around 200,000 distinct CDR3 sequences, with less than 75% occurring once and the leading ten covering around 50%. Sequenced material: sorted CD4+, CD8+, or CD8+CD57+ T cells (not recorded which) from PBMCs. The receptors come from a human donor with aplastic anemia. Each CDR3 is given with its conserved first and last residue. Fields, in order: D gene, clone size, V gene, J gene, CDR3 length, CDR3 DNA, CDR3 protein. D genes are given only for firm matches. Some rows have no size entry. The others give once, few or many, or a class for an expanded clone.

.	.	TRBV2	TRBJ2-3	15	TGTGCCAGCAGTGACTTGACCGGGAGAAGGGATACGCAGTATTTT	CASSDLTGRRDTQYF
.	few	TRBV10-3	TRBJ2-7	12	TGTGCCATCAGTGAAGGGACGGACGAGCAGTACTTC	CAISEGTDEQYF
.	.	TRBV7-2	TRBJ2-7	14	TGTGCCAGCAGTCAGTGGGGTTTGACCTACGAGCAGTACTTC	CASSQWGLTYEQYF
.	.	TRBV10-3	TRBJ2-2	15	TGTGCCATCAGGGGAACGGGCTCGAACACCGGGGAGCTGTTTTTT	CAIRGTGSNTGELFF
.	many	TRBV9	TRBJ2-2	14	TGTGCCAGCAGCGCGGAGGGCTCCACCGGGGAGCTGTTTTTT	CASSAEGSTGELFF
.	.	TRBV19	TRBJ2-1	13	TGTGCCAGTAGTACTCAGAGCTACAATGAGCAGTTCTTC	CASSTQSYNEQFF
.	.	TRBV7-9	TRBJ1-2	14	TGTGCCAGCAGCCGGACAGATCCCATGTTTGGCTACACCTTC	CASSRTDPMFGYTF
.	many	TRBV19	TRBJ2-6	15	TGTGCCAGTAGTCCACAGGGTGTTGGGGCCAACGTCCTGACTTTC	CASSPQGVGANVLTF
.	.	TRBV6-5	TRBJ2-5	14	TGTGCCAGCAGGCTAGGGGTTGTACAAGAGACCCAGTACTTC	CASRLGVVQETQYF
TRBD1	.	TRBV20-1	TRBJ1-1	13	TGCAGTGCTTTACAGGGGGCGAGGGCTGAAGCTTTCTTT	CSALQGARAEAFF
TRBD2	.	TRBV2	TRBJ2-1	14	TGTGCCACCTGGGATAGGACTAGTTCCAATGAGCAGTTCTTC	CATWDRTSSNEQFF
TRBD1	.	TRBV11-2	TRBJ2-7	14	TGTGCCAGCAGCTTAAACTACGGGACAGTCGAGCAGTACTTC	CASSLNYGTVEQYF
.	.	TRBV12-3/TRBV12-4	TRBJ1-2	12	TGTGCCAGCCTCGGGACTAACTATGGCTACACCTTC	CASLGTNYGYTF
TRBD1	.	TRBV29-1	TRBJ2-3	13	TGCAGCTCGAGACAGGGGGGGGCAGATACGCAGTATTTT	CSSRQGGADTQYF